This TCR beta chain derives from a study of T cells in Graves' hyperthyroidism and ophthalmopathy. Many counts were recorded for this clonotype. Its specificity is unknown. Disease duration under 2 months; hyperthyroidism patients were aged 18 to 65. TCR beta CDR3 regions were amplified from RNA transcripts. A set of HTBI primers served as the primers for a first-round RT-PCR of the TCR CDR3. MiXCR, run by TCRdb on the multiplex PCR reads, gives a single entry per CDR3 protein. The data hold approximately 720,000 distinct CDR3 sequences, with roughly a sixth observed a single time. CDR1 and CDR2 (germline): SGHNT, YENEEA. The V end was cut by 0 bases, the J end by 4 bases, with 3 bases between. The CDR3 extends over 13 amino acids. The study's findings and limits: Ophthalmopathy could be told apart from stable hyperthyroidism with a 13 V-J model. Within blood appeared most thyroid clonotypes that had expanded above 0.001.

Sequenced material: blood. The rearrangement links TRBV11-3 to TRBJ2-2; the D is unclear. The clonotype originates from a woman aged 45-60 years with Graves' hyperthyroidism that later progressed to Graves' ophthalmopathy. The CDR3 is CASSLDFTGELFF. The CDR3 DNA reads TGTGCCAGCAGCTTAGATTTCACCGGGGAGCTGTTTTTT. The full variable domain, completed using reference TRBV11-3 and TRBJ2-2, is EAGVVQSPRYKIIEKKQPVAFWCNPISGHNTLYWYLQNLGQGPELLIRYENEEAVDDSQLPKDRFSAERLKGVDSTLKIQPAELGDSAVYLCASSLDFTGELFFGEGSRLTVL.